Included here is one T cell receptor beta chain sequence, with context. An end of the junction does not agree with germline; a read error may underlie this. Data came from immunoSEQ multiplex PCR; TCRdb stores just in-frame clones and leaves some out. The sample lists 200,000 to 250,000 clones, under 95% occurring once. The CDR3 totals 13 residues. From germline, CDR1 is MGHDK and CDR2 SYGVNS. These data come from a study of blood T cell repertoires in COVID-19. Study context: COVID-19 samples collected from the United States, Italy and Spain covered acute and convalescent phases. Sources were T cells, B-cell-depleted T cells, or PBMCs; the material itself was cDNA or gDNA.

Material: peripheral blood. The chain links TRBV25-1 to TRBJ2-7; D possibly corresponds to TRBD1 (6 bases). The source is a man under 40 with acute or convalescent COVID-19. The CDR3 sequence: CASSNRATYGQYF. Here the CDR3 DNA reads TGTGCCAGCAGCAACAGGGCTACCTACGGGCAGTACTTC.